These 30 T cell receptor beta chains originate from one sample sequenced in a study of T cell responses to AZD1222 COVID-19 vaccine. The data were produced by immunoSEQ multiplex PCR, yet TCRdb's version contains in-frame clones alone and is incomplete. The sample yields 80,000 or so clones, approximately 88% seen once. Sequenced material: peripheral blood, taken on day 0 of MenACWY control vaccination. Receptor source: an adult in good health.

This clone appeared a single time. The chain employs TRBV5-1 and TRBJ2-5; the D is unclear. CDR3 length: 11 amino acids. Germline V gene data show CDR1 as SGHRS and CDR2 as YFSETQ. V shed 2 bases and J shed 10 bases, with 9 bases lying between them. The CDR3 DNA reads TGCGCCAGCAGCTTCCTCCAGAGCCAGTACTTC. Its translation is CASSFLQSQYF.

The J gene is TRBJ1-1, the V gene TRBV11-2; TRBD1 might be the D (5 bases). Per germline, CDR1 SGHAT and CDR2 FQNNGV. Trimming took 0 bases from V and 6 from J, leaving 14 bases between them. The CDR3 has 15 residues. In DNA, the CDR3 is TGTGCCAGCAGCTTAGATCCGGGGACCCGGGCTGAAGCTTTCTTT. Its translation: CASSLDPGTRAEAFF. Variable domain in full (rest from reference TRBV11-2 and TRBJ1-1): EAGVAQSPRYKIIEKRQSVAFWCNPISGHATLYWYQQILGQGPKLLIQFQNNGVVDDSQLPKDRFSAERLKGVDSTLKIQPAKLEDSAVYLCASSLDPGTRAEAFFGQGTRLTVV.

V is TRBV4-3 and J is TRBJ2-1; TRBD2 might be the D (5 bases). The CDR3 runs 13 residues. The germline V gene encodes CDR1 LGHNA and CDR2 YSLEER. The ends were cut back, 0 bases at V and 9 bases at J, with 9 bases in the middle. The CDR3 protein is CASSQETRLEQFF. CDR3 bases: TGCGCCAGCAGCCAAGAAACTAGACTTGAGCAGTTCTTC.

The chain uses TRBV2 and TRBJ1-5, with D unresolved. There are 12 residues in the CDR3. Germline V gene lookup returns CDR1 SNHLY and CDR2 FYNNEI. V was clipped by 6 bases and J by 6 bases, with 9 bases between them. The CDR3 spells CASSPTPQPQHF. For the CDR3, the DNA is TGTGCCAGCAGCCCGACCCCTCAGCCCCAGCATTTT.

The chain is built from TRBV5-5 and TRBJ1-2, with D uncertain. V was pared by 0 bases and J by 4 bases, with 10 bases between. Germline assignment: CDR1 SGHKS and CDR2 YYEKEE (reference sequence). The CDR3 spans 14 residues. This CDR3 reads CASSLEPGGYGYTF. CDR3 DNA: TGTGCCAGCAGCTTGGAACCCGGAGGCTATGGCTACACCTTC.

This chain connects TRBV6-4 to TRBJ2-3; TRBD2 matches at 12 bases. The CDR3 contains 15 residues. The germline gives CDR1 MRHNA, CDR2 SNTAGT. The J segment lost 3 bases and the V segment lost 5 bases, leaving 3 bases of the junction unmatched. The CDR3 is CASSLAGGPTDTQYF. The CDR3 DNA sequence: TGTGCCAGCAGTCTAGCGGGGGGGCCTACAGATACGCAGTATTTT.

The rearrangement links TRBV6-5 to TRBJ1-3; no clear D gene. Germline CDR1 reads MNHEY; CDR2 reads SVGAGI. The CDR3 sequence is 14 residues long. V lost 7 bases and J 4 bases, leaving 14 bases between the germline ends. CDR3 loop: CASTPRPLGNTIYF. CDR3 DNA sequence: TGTGCCAGCACCCCGAGGCCACTAGGAAACACCATATATTTT.

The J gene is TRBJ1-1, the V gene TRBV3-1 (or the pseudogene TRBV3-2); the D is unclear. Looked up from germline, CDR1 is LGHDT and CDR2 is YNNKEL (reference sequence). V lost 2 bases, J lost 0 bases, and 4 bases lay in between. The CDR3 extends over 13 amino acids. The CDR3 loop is CASSQQLNTEAFF. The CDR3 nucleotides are TGTGCCAGCAGCCAACAGCTGAACACTGAAGCTTTCTTT.

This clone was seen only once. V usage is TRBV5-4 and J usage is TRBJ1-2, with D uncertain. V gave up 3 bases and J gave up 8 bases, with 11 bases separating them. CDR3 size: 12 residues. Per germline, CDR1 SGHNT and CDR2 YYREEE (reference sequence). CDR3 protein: CASSYLPGGYTF. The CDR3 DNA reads TGTGCCAGCAGCTACCTTCCTGGAGGCTACACCTTC. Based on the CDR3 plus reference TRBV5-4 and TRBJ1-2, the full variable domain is ETGVTQSPTHLIKTRGQQVTLRCSSQSGHNTVSWYQQALGQGPQFIFQYYREEENGRGNFPPRFSGLQFPNYSSELNVNALELDDSALYLCASSYLPGGYTFGSGTRLTVV.

CDR3 amino acids: CASSLAGVQDEQFF. CDR3 DNA: TGCGCCAGCAGCTTGGCGGGGGTTCAAGATGAGCAGTTCTTC. This chain connects TRBV5-1 to TRBJ2-1, with a tentative D call TRBD2 (6 bases). V dropped 0 bases and J dropped 8 bases, with 12 bases sitting between them. This CDR3 spans 14 amino acids. CDR1 and CDR2 from the germline V gene are SGHRS and YFSETQ.

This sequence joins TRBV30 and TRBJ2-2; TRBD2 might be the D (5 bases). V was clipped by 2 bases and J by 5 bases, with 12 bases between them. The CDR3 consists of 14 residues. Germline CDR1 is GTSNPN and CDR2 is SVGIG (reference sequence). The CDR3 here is CAWSRGGWTGELFF. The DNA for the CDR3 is TGTGCCTGGAGTCGAGGCGGGTGGACCGGGGAGCTGTTTTTT. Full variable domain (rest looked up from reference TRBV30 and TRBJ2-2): SQTIHQWPATLVQPVGSPLSLECTVEGTSNPNLYWYRQAAGRGLQLLFYSVGIGQISSEVPQNLSASRPQDRQFILSSKKLLLSDSGFYLCAWSRGGWTGELFFGEGSRLTVL.

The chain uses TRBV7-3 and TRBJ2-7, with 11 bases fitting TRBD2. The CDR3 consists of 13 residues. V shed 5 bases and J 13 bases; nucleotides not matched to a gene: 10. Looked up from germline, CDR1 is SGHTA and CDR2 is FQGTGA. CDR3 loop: CASSIRTSGLAYF. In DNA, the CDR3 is TGTGCCAGCAGCATACGGACTAGCGGGCTCGCTTACTTC.

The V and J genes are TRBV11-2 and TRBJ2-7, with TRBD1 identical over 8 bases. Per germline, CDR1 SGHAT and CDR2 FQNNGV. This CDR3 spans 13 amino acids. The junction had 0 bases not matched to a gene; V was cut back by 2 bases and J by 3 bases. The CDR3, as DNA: TGTGCCAGCAGCTTAACAGGGGGCTACGAGCAGTACTTC. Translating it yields CASSLTGGYEQYF.

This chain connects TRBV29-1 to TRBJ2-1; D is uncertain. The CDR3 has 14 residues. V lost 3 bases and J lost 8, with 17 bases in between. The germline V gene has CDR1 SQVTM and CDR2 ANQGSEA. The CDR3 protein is CSVEGMGMRDEQFF. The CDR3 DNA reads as TGCAGCGTTGAGGGGATGGGTATGCGAGATGAGCAGTTCTTC.

CDR3 sequence (DNA): TGCGCCAGCAGCGACACAGGGTCGAACACTGAAGCTTTCTTT. It codes for CASSDTGSNTEAFF. The V gene is TRBV5-1, the J gene TRBJ1-1; tentatively, D is TRBD1 (6 bases). Germline loops: CDR1 SGHRS, CDR2 YFSETQ. The germline V and J ends were trimmed by 4 bases and 1 base, with 11 bases remaining between them. CDR3 size: 14 residues.

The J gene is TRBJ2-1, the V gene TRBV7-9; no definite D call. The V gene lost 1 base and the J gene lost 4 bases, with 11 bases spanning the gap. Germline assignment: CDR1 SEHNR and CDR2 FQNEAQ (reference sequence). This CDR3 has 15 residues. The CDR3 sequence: CASSLGEVLYNEQFF. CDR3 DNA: TGTGCCAGCAGCTTAGGCGAGGTTTTATACAATGAGCAGTTCTTC.

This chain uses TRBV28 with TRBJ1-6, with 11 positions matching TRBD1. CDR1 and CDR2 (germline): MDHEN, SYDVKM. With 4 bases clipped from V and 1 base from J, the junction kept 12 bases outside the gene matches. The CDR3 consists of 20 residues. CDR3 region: CASSSRTGGAYSSYNSPLHF. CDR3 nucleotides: TGTGCCAGCAGTTCACGGACAGGGGGCGCTTATAGTTCCTATAATTCACCCCTCCACTTT.

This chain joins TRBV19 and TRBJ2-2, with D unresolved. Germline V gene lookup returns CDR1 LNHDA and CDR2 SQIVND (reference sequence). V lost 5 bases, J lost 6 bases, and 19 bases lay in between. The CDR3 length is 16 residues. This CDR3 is CASSSPQKRASGELFF. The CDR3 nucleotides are TGTGCCAGTAGTTCCCCCCAGAAAAGAGCATCCGGGGAGCTGTTTTTT.

The CDR3 DNA is TGTGCCAGCAGCTTAAGTCAGGGGGCAGATACGCAGTATTTT. It specifies CASSLSQGADTQYF. V and J are TRBV7-3 and TRBJ2-3; 7 nucleotides align to TRBD1. Germline CDR1 reads SGHTA; CDR2 reads FQGTGA. V was pared by 1 base and J by 4 bases, with 2 bases of the junction left unmatched. This CDR3 comprises 14 residues. Combining the CDR3 with reference TRBV7-3 and TRBJ2-3 gives the whole variable domain GAGVSQTPSNKVTEKGKYVELRCDPISGHTALYWYRQSLGQGPEFLIYFQGTGAADDSGLPNDRFFAVRPEGSVSTLKIQRTERGDSAVYLCASSLSQGADTQYFGPGTRLTVL.

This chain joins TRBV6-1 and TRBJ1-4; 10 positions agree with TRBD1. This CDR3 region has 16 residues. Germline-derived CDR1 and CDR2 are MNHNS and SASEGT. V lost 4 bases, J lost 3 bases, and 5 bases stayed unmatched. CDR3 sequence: CASSGQGAGANEKLFF. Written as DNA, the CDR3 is TGTGCCAGCAGTGGACAGGGGGCCGGGGCTAATGAAAAACTGTTTTTT.

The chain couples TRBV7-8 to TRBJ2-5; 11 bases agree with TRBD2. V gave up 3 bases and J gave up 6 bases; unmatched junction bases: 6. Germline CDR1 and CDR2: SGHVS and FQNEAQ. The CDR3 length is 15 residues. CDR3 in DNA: TGTGCCAGCAGCTTGCTTAGCGGGGGGGCGCAGACCCAGTACTTC. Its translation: CASSLLSGGAQTQYF.

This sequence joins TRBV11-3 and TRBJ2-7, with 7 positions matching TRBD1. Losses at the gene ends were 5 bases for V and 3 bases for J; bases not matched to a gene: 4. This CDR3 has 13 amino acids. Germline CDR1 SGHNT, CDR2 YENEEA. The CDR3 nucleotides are TGTGCCAGCAGCCCGGGACAGATCTACGAGCAGTACTTC. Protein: CASSPGQIYEQYF.

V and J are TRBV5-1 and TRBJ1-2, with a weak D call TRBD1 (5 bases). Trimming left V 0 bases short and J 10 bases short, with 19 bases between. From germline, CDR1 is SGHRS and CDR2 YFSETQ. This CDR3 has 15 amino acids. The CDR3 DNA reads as TGCGCCAGCAGCTTGGGGTCGGGGGATGTTGCCCTCTACACCTTC. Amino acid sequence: CASSLGSGDVALYTF.

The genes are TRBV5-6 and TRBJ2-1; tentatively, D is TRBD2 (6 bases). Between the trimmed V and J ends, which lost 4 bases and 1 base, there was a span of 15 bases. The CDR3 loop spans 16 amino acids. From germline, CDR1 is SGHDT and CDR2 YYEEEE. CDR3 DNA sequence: TGTGCCAGCAGCCCTTCCTGGAGGGGTTCCTACAATGAGCAGTTCTTC. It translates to CASSPSWRGSYNEQFF.

The CDR3 DNA is TGTGCCAGCAGCTTAAACAGTGCGGGTGAAGCTTTCTTT. This encodes CASSLNSAGEAFF. This chain uses TRBV7-3 with TRBJ1-1; D unclear. The CDR3 totals 13 residues. The V gene's germline CDR1 is SGHTA and CDR2 FQGTGA. V was cut by 1 base and J by 7 bases, with 10 bases left in between.

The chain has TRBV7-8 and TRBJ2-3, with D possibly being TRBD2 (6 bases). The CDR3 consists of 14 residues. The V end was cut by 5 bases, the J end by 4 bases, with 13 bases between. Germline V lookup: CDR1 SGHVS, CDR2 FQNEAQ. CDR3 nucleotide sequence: TGTGCCAGCAGCCCCCGGACTACGCCAGATACGCAGTATTTT. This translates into CASSPRTTPDTQYF.

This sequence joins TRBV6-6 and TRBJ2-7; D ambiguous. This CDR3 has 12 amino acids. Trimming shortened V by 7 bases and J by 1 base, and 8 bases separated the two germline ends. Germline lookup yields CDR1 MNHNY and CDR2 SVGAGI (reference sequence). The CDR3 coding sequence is TGTGCCAGCACCCAGAAGTCCTACGAGCAGTACTTC. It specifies CASTQKSYEQYF.

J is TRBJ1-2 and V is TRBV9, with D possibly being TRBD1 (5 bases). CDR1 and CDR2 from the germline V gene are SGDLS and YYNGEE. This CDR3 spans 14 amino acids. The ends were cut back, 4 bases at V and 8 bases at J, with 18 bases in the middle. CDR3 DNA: TGTGCCAGCAGCTTCGCCGGGGGTACCAGGGGCTACACCTTC. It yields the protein CASSFAGGTRGYTF.

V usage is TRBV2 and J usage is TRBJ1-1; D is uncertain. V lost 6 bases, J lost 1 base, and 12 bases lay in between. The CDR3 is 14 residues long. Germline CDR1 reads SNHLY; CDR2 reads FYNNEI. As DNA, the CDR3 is TGTGCCAGCAGACGGACTGATCAGAACACTGAAGCTTTCTTT. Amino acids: CASRRTDQNTEAFF.

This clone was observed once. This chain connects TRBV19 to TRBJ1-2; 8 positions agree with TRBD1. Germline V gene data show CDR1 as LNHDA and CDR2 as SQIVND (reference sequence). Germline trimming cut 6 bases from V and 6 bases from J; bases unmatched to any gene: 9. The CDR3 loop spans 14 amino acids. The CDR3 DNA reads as TGTGCCAGTAGCCTTTCACAGGGGGGCGATGGCTACACCTTC. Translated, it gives CASSLSQGGDGYTF.